What follows is one T cell receptor beta chain and its context. The data originate from a study of tumor-infiltrating lymphocytes in primary liver carcinoma. The overall study: Staged T1-T3 N0M0, the tumors had sizes that ranged from about 4.2 to 10 cm across.

The study co-extracted DNA and RNA from around 20-30 mg of unsorted bulk tissue. Primary liver carcinoma, confirmed by histopathology, was surgically resected. Treatment-naive at the time, the patients had chronic HBV infection. Using a constant-region primer together with ProtoScript II reverse transcriptase, TCR beta cDNA was made from approximately 500 ng of total RNA. Slightly modified ARM-PCR with three nested multiplex PCR rounds yielded TCR beta libraries. For around 9 cycles apiece, the opening two PCR rounds ran with TRBV1-TRBV30 forward primers and a C-beta reverse primer. MiXCR, applied by TCRdb to the multiplex PCR reads, yields one record per CDR3 protein. The sample lists approximately 190,000 distinct CDR3 sequences; just under 85% were seen once. The CDR3 is 15 residues long. The germline gives CDR1 MNHNS, CDR2 SASEGT.

Material: tumor tissue from primary liver carcinoma. The chain couples TRBV6-1 to TRBJ2-6; possibly TRBD1 for D (5 bases). The receptor was isolated from a man aged 40-50 years with primary liver carcinoma and hepatitis B virus infection. CDR3 in DNA: TGTGCTTGCAGTGAAGGGGTGGATGGGGCCAACGTCCTGACTTTC. Translating gives CACSEGVDGANVLTF.